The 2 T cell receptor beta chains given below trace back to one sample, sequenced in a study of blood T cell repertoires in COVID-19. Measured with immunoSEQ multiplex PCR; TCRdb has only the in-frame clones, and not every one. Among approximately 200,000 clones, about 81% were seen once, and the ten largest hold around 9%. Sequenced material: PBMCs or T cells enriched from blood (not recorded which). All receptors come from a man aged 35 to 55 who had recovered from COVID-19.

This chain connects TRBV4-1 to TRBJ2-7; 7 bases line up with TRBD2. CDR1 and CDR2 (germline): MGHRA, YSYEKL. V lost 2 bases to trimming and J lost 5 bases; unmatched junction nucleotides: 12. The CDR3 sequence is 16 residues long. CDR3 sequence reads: CASSQLVHGGSHEQYF. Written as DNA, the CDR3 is TGCGCCAGCAGCCAATTGGTCCACGGGGGGTCCCACGAGCAGTACTTC.

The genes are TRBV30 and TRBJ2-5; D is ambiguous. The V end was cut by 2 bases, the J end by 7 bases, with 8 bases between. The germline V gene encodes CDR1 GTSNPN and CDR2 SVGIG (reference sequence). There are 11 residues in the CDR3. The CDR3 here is CAWSTRGTQYF. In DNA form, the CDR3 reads TGTGCCTGGAGTACCAGAGGGACCCAGTACTTC.